This T cell receptor (beta chain) was recovered during a study of Ad26.COV2.S vaccination and SARS-CoV-2 variants. Study details: Once or twice, 56 days apart, Ad26.COV2.S was delivered intramuscularly.

The treatment here: around 19 received Ad26.COV2.S at low or high dose, single or two shots; 5 received placebo; per-sample allocation not given. All samples were drawn on day 63, counting from the first vaccine or placebo injection. This table comes from immunoSEQ multiplex PCR, and its TCRdb copy is limited to in-frame clones, with some not included. The sample includes around 400,000 clones, around 89% of them seen just once. On this clone: Its antigen is unidentified.

General study results and limits: Substantial response breadth was reportedly seen for spike-specific CD8+ and CD4+ T cells after vaccination. Across vaccine and placebo recipients, the breadth of non-spike TCRs was similar.

V shed 1 base and J shed 9 bases, with 13 bases lying between them. There are 14 residues in the CDR3. Germline loops: CDR1 LGHDT, CDR2 YNNKEL (reference sequence). This chain joins TRBV3-1 (or the pseudogene TRBV3-2) and TRBJ2-1; D is undetermined. The source of this sequence is a person between 18 and 65 years old who received the Ad26.COV2.S COVID-19 vaccine or a placebo. Specimen: peripheral blood, collected in a trial of Ad26.COV2.S vaccine versus placebo. CDR3 in DNA: TGTGCCAGCAGCCAAGGAGCGACGAAGGGTGAGCAGTTCTTC. Translated: CASSQGATKGEQFF.